The rows below give T cell receptor beta chains drawn from one sample of a study of T-cell reconstitution after alpha-beta-depleted transplantation in children. TCRdb fed the PCR reads into MiXCR, producing one record per CDR3 protein. The table has about 900,000 distinct CDR3 sequences, roughly 29% seen once; the top ten hold over 25%. The input for sequencing was PBMCs, mostly from graft donor cells, taken 360 days after TCRalphabeta/CD19-depleted stem cell transplant. These receptors came from a boy in the first two years of life who had a stem cell transplant for SCID, so the T cells may come from the graft donor. Both conserved end residues are part of each CDR3. Each record gives: clone size, V gene, D gene, J gene, CDR3 protein, CDR3 DNA. D genes are given only for firm matches. Part of the rows lack a size; the others show once, few, many or a class for expanded clones.

clone size: -
V gene: TRBV4-2
D gene: -
J gene: TRBJ2-2
CDR3 protein: CASSQVTGATNTGELFF
CDR3 DNA: TGTGCCAGCAGCCAAGTAACGGGGGCGACTAACACCGGGGAGCTGTTTTTT

clone size: -
V gene: TRBV3-1
D gene: TRBD1
J gene: TRBJ1-1
CDR3 protein: CASSPGRTGPNTEAFF
CDR3 DNA: TGTGCCAGCAGCCCGGGGAGGACAGGGCCGAACACTGAAGCTTTCTTT

clone size: few
V gene: TRBV6-5
D gene: -
J gene: TRBJ2-1
CDR3 protein: CASSYSRMVNEQFF
CDR3 DNA: TGTGCCAGCAGTTACTCCCGGATGGTGAATGAGCAGTTCTTC

clone size: -
V gene: TRBV10-3
D gene: TRBD1
J gene: TRBJ2-2
CDR3 protein: CAISESRDRVTGELFF
CDR3 DNA: TGTGCCATCAGTGAGTCGAGGGACAGGGTCACCGGGGAGCTGTTTTTT

clone size: -
V gene: TRBV9
D gene: -
J gene: TRBJ2-1
CDR3 protein: CASSVGGAIGEQFF
CDR3 DNA: TGTGCCAGCAGCGTTGGGGGGGCCATCGGTGAGCAGTTCTTC

clone size: few
V gene: TRBV5-1
D gene: TRBD1
J gene: TRBJ2-1
CDR3 protein: CASSFVQGARDEQFF
CDR3 DNA: TGCGCCAGCAGCTTCGTCCAGGGGGCAAGGGATGAGCAGTTCTTC

clone size: -
V gene: TRBV4-1
D gene: -
J gene: TRBJ1-4
CDR3 protein: CASRRDRRRYEKLFF
CDR3 DNA: TGCGCCAGCAGACGTGACAGGAGGAGGTATGAAAAACTGTTTTTT

clone size: few
V gene: TRBV20-1
D gene: TRBD2
J gene: TRBJ2-3
CDR3 protein: CSARLAGTADTQYF
CDR3 DNA: TGCAGTGCTAGATTAGCGGGCACCGCAGATACGCAGTATTTT

clone size: -
V gene: TRBV10-3
D gene: -
J gene: TRBJ2-7
CDR3 protein: CAISETGISYEQYF
CDR3 DNA: TGTGCCATCAGTGAGACGGGCATTTCCTACGAGCAGTACTTC

clone size: -
V gene: TRBV5-1
D gene: -
J gene: TRBJ2-2
CDR3 protein: CASSFAPPNTGELFF
CDR3 DNA: TGCGCCAGCAGCTTCGCACCCCCGAACACCGGGGAGCTGTTTTTT

clone size: -
V gene: TRBV12-3/TRBV12-4
D gene: TRBD1
J gene: TRBJ2-3
CDR3 protein: CASSPSGGTSTDTQYF
CDR3 DNA: TGTGCCAGCAGCCCATCAGGGGGCACTAGCACAGATACGCAGTATTTT

clone size: -
V gene: TRBV5-1
D gene: -
J gene: TRBJ2-3
CDR3 protein: CASSLSLGVTSTDTQYF
CDR3 DNA: TGCGCCAGCAGCTTGTCTTTAGGAGTAACTAGCACAGATACGCAGTATTTT

clone size: few
V gene: TRBV9
D gene: TRBD1
J gene: TRBJ1-4
CDR3 protein: CASSVSGQPNEKLFF
CDR3 DNA: TGTGCCAGCAGCGTATCGGGACAGCCTAATGAAAAACTGTTTTTT

clone size: -
V gene: TRBV4-1
D gene: -
J gene: TRBJ2-7
CDR3 protein: CASSQDRITSWSFPYEQYF
CDR3 DNA: TGCGCCAGCAGCCAAGATAGGATTACGAGTTGGAGTTTCCCTTACGAGCAGTACTTC

clone size: -
V gene: TRBV12-5
D gene: -
J gene: TRBJ2-2
CDR3 protein: CASGLLKTGFTGELFF
CDR3 DNA: TGTGCTAGTGGTTTGTTAAAAACAGGGTTCACCGGGGAGCTGTTTTTT

clone size: many
V gene: TRBV6-1
D gene: -
J gene: TRBJ2-4
CDR3 protein: CASSSGRWGDIQYF
CDR3 DNA: TGTGCCAGCAGCTCGGGCCGTTGGGGAGACATTCAGTACTTC

clone size: once
V gene: TRBV4-1
D gene: TRBD1
J gene: TRBJ1-4
CDR3 protein: CASSDLGTGQFNEKLFF
CDR3 DNA: TGCGCCAGCAGCGACCTAGGGACAGGTCAATTTAATGAAAAACTGTTTTTT

clone size: few
V gene: TRBV4-1
D gene: TRBD2
J gene: TRBJ2-3
CDR3 protein: CASSQPALLAGGDWFTDTQYF
CDR3 DNA: TGCGCCAGCAGCCAGCCTGCGCTACTAGCGGGGGGGGATTGGTTTACAGATACGCAGTATTTT

clone size: -
V gene: TRBV4-3
D gene: -
J gene: TRBJ1-1
CDR3 protein: CASSRDGENMNTEAFF
CDR3 DNA: TGCGCCAGCAGCCGGGACGGCGAAAACATGAACACTGAAGCTTTCTTT

clone size: -
V gene: TRBV7-3
D gene: -
J gene: TRBJ2-3
CDR3 protein: CASSSPSGRSTDTQYF
CDR3 DNA: TGTGCCAGCAGCTCCCCATCGGGGCGGTCCACAGATACGCAGTATTTT

clone size: few
V gene: TRBV20-1
D gene: TRBD2
J gene: TRBJ2-1
CDR3 protein: CRGISGGPYNEQFF
CDR3 DNA: TGCAGGGGAATTAGCGGGGGGCCATACAATGAGCAGTTCTTC

clone size: -
V gene: TRBV20-1
D gene: -
J gene: TRBJ2-5
CDR3 protein: CSAIRRLGQETQYF
CDR3 DNA: TGCAGTGCTATACGGCGGTTGGGGCAAGAGACCCAGTACTTC

clone size: -
V gene: TRBV9
D gene: TRBD1
J gene: TRBJ2-3
CDR3 protein: CASSVRGGQGDTQYF
CDR3 DNA: TGTGCCAGCAGCGTCCGCGGGGGACAGGGAGATACGCAGTATTTT

clone size: -
V gene: TRBV20-1
D gene: -
J gene: TRBJ1-5
CDR3 protein: CSASAGADNQPQHF
CDR3 DNA: TGCAGTGCTAGTGCCGGGGCCGACAATCAGCCCCAGCATTTT

clone size: -
V gene: TRBV20-1
D gene: -
J gene: TRBJ2-7
CDR3 protein: CSARDGRARRNEQYF
CDR3 DNA: TGCAGTGCTAGAGATGGCAGGGCGAGGAGGAACGAGCAGTACTTC

clone size: -
V gene: TRBV4-3
D gene: TRBD1
J gene: TRBJ2-1
CDR3 protein: CASSLKVRGLVDEQFF
CDR3 DNA: TGCGCCAGCAGCCTAAAGGTCAGGGGGCTTGTGGATGAGCAGTTCTTC

clone size: -
V gene: TRBV29-1
D gene: -
J gene: TRBJ2-2
CDR3 protein: CSVVGPGELFF
CDR3 DNA: TGCAGCGTTGTAGGTCCCGGGGAGCTGTTTTTT

clone size: -
V gene: TRBV18
D gene: -
J gene: TRBJ2-3
CDR3 protein: CASSPLHPTDTQYF
CDR3 DNA: TGTGCCAGCTCACCACTTCACCCCACAGATACGCAGTATTTT

clone size: -
V gene: TRBV6-1
D gene: TRBD1
J gene: TRBJ2-2
CDR3 protein: CASRTGQGAWVGELFF
CDR3 DNA: TGTGCCAGCCGAACGGGACAGGGGGCTTGGGTCGGGGAGCTGTTTTTT

clone size: many
V gene: TRBV20-1
D gene: -
J gene: TRBJ2-5
CDR3 protein: CSAPLRARGETQYF
CDR3 DNA: TGCAGTGCCCCCCTAAGAGCCAGGGGAGAGACCCAGTACTTC

clone size: -
V gene: TRBV5-1
D gene: TRBD1
J gene: TRBJ2-5
CDR3 protein: CASSWPRTGNQETQYF
CDR3 DNA: TGCGCCAGCAGCTGGCCCCGGACAGGGAACCAAGAGACCCAGTACTTC

clone size: few
V gene: TRBV12-3/TRBV12-4
D gene: -
J gene: TRBJ1-1
CDR3 protein: CASIPDPRETEAFF
CDR3 DNA: TGTGCCAGCATCCCGGACCCTCGGGAAACTGAAGCTTTCTTT

clone size: -
V gene: TRBV4-3
D gene: -
J gene: TRBJ2-7
CDR3 protein: CASSQDGPSARHYEQYF
CDR3 DNA: TGCGCCAGCAGCCAAGATGGACCTAGCGCCCGGCACTACGAGCAGTACTTC

clone size: -
V gene: TRBV6-1
D gene: -
J gene: TRBJ2-7
CDR3 protein: CASSGTGSWEQYF
CDR3 DNA: TGTGCCAGCAGTGGGACGGGGTCGTGGGAGCAGTACTTC

clone size: -
V gene: TRBV7-8
D gene: -
J gene: TRBJ2-7
CDR3 protein: CASNRAEGTYEQYF
CDR3 DNA: TGTGCCAGCAACCGTGCCGAGGGAACCTACGAGCAGTACTTC

clone size: -
V gene: TRBV5-1
D gene: -
J gene: TRBJ2-6
CDR3 protein: CASSLERVSGANVLTF
CDR3 DNA: TGCGCCAGCAGCTTGGAAAGGGTCTCTGGGGCCAACGTCCTGACTTTC

clone size: once
V gene: TRBV27
D gene: -
J gene: TRBJ2-7
CDR3 protein: CASSLSPFGDYEQYF
CDR3 DNA: TGTGCCAGCAGTTTATCCCCTTTCGGGGACTACGAGCAGTACTTC

clone size: few
V gene: TRBV7-8
D gene: TRBD1
J gene: TRBJ1-2
CDR3 protein: CASSRKWFRDRGWDGYTF
CDR3 DNA: TGTGCCAGCAGCAGAAAGTGGTTCCGGGACAGGGGATGGGATGGCTACACCTTC

clone size: -
V gene: TRBV7-9
D gene: TRBD2
J gene: TRBJ2-5
CDR3 protein: CASSLARGLAQTQYF
CDR3 DNA: TGTGCCAGCAGCTTAGCGAGGGGACTAGCTCAGACCCAGTACTTC

clone size: -
V gene: TRBV12-3/TRBV12-4
D gene: -
J gene: TRBJ1-6
CDR3 protein: CASSLGARSPLHF
CDR3 DNA: TGTGCCAGCAGTTTGGGGGCACGTTCACCCCTCCACTTT

clone size: -
V gene: TRBV7-2
D gene: -
J gene: TRBJ1-1
CDR3 protein: CASSTSRRNTEAFF
CDR3 DNA: TGTGCCAGCAGTACCAGTCGGCGAAACACTGAAGCTTTCTTT

clone size: few
V gene: TRBV4-1
D gene: -
J gene: TRBJ2-7
CDR3 protein: CASSQDLNTGRDEQYF
CDR3 DNA: TGCGCCAGCAGCCAAGACCTGAATACAGGGCGGGACGAGCAGTACTTC